This TCR beta chain derives from a study of blood T cell repertoires in COVID-19. Clones were sequenced by immunoSEQ multiplex PCR, and TCRdb holds only the in-frame ones, with some missing. This repertoire shows 130,000 or so clones, about 88% found once; its top ten account for approximately 17%. The V gene's germline CDR1 is MNHEY and CDR2 SVGAGI. The V gene lost 6 bases and the J gene lost 2 bases, with 9 bases spanning the gap. The CDR3 covers 13 residues. V and J are TRBV6-5 and TRBJ2-3, with a weak D call TRBD2 (6 bases). Material: peripheral blood. The TCR sequence derives from a woman over 75 with acute or convalescent COVID-19. The CDR3, as DNA: TGTGCCAGCAGCCGGGGGAACACAGATACGCAGTATTTT. The encoded protein is CASSRGNTDTQYF.